This T cell receptor (beta chain) was found in a study of patients and donors after allogeneic stem cell transplantation. In TCRdb, the RT-PCR reads were re-called with MiXCR into one record per CDR3 protein. The table lists under 170,000 distinct CDR3 sequences, about 40% of them singletons, with 50% in the top ten. The TCR was taken from a human donor who was either an allogeneic HSCT recipient or a stem cell or donor lymphocyte infusion donor (not recorded which). It is not recorded whose cells these are; they may come from a transplant donor. The sample consisted of blood, either unsorted or a sorted T cell fraction (not recorded which).

The DNA of the CDR3 is TGTGCCAGCTCCCTCGCTGGGCAGGCCGGTGGCTACGAGCAGTACTTC. Translation: CASSLAGQAGGYEQYF. The chain is built from TRBV18 and TRBJ2-7; D is ambiguous. Between the trimmed V and J ends, which lost 6 bases and 3 bases, there was a span of 21 bases. The length of the CDR3 is 16 residues. CDR1 and CDR2 from the germline V gene are KGHSH and LQKENI.